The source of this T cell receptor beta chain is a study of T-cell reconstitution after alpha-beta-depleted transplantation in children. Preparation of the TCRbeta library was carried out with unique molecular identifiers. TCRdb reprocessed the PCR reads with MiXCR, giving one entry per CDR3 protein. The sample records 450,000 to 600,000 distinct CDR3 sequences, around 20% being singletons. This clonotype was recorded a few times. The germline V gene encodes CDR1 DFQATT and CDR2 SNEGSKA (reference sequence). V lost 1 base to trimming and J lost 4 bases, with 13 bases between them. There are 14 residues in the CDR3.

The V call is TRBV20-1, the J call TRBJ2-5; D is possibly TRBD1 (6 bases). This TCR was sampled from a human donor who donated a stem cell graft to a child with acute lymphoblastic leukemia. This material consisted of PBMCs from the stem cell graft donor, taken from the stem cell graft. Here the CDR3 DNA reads TGCAGTGCTAGAGTCGAAACAGGGCGAGAGACCCAGTACTTC. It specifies CSARVETGRETQYF.